Listed below are T cell receptor beta chains from one sample, sequenced in a study of blood T cell repertoires in COVID-19. Generated by immunoSEQ multiplex PCR, the TCRdb table keeps only in-frame clones and is missing some. This repertoire shows about 97,000 clones, 70% to 90% found once; its top ten account for roughly 2%. The specimen sequenced was peripheral blood. Receptors originate from a man aged 50-59 years with COVID-19, enrolled during active disease. Both conserved end residues are part of each CDR3. A D gene is named only where the DNA matches it firmly. A row's size may be missing; if present it is once, few, many or a size class.

TRBV3-1/TRBV3-2	TRBD2	NA	TRBJ2-6	CASSSPGGSGANVLTF	TGTGCCAGCAGCTCACCGGGGGGGTCTGGGGCCAACGTCCTGACTTTC
TRBV2	NA	NA	TRBJ2-7	CASSEYNYEQYF	TGTGCCAGCAGTGAATACAATTACGAGCAGTACTTC
TRBV3-1/TRBV3-2	NA	few	TRBJ1-5	CASSQGGETWPQHF	TGTGCCAGCAGCCAAGGCGGGGAAACGTGGCCCCAGCATTTT
TRBV6-5	TRBD1	NA	TRBJ2-7	CASSYSWTGGYEQYF	TGTGCCAGCAGTTACTCATGGACAGGGGGCTACGAGCAGTACTTC
TRBV27	NA	NA	TRBJ2-7	CASSVGQPYEQYF	TGTGCCAGCAGTGTCGGACAGCCCTACGAGCAGTACTTC
TRBV4-2	TRBD1	few	TRBJ1-1	CASSPGGSTEAFF	TGTGCCAGCAGCCCAGGGGGGAGCACTGAAGCTTTCTTT
TRBV27	TRBD1	NA	TRBJ1-6	CASSLGQGNSPLHF	TGTGCCAGCAGCCTGGGACAGGGAAATTCACCCCTCCACTTT
TRBV9	NA	once	TRBJ1-3	CASSVEGISPNTIYF	TGTGCCAGCAGCGTAGAGGGGATTTCCCCAAACACCATATATTTT
TRBV11-2	NA	NA	TRBJ1-1	CASSSTVNTEAFF	TGTGCCAGCAGCTCGACAGTGAACACTGAAGCTTTCTTT
TRBV19	NA	once	TRBJ1-2	CASTTTRGSYGYTF	TGTGCCAGTACCACTACCCGGGGGAGCTATGGCTACACCTTC
TRBV7-8	NA	NA	TRBJ1-3	CASSLSEATSTIYF	TGTGCCAGCAGCTTATCTGAGGCTACCAGCACCATATATTTT
TRBV3-1/TRBV3-2	NA	NA	TRBJ1-1	CASTTGNTEAFF	TGTGCCAGCACCACAGGGAACACTGAAGCTTTCTTT
TRBV27	NA	NA	TRBJ2-2	CASEGQLSTGELFF	TGTGCCAGCGAAGGACAGTTGTCCACCGGGGAGCTGTTTTTT
TRBV20-1	NA	NA	TRBJ1-2	CSASSRGGYTF	TGCAGTGCTAGCTCTCGGGGAGGCTACACCTTC
TRBV6-5	TRBD1	few	TRBJ1-5	CASRTGNNQPQHF	TGTGCCAGTAGGACAGGGAACAATCAGCCCCAGCATTTT
TRBV5-1	TRBD2	once	TRBJ2-1	CASSLAGGRLNEQFF	TGCGCCAGCAGCTTAGCGGGGGGGCGTCTCAATGAGCAGTTCTTC
TRBV4-3	NA	NA	TRBJ1-2	CASSQWGGYGYTF	TGCGCCAGCAGCCAGTGGGGGGGCTATGGCTACACCTTC
TRBV10-3	NA	NA	TRBJ2-7	CAISVQAYEQYF	TGTGCCATCAGTGTGCAGGCCTACGAGCAGTACTTC
TRBV6-4	NA	NA	TRBJ1-5	CASSTTGLGDQPQHF	TGTGCCAGCAGTACTACAGGGTTGGGGGATCAGCCCCAGCATTTT
TRBV7-9	NA	NA	TRBJ1-4	CASSQGFRDPGKLFF	TGTGCCAGCAGCCAGGGGTTCCGGGACCCGGGAAAACTGTTTTTT
TRBV30	NA	NA	TRBJ2-5	CAWSKSRGETQYF	TGTGCCTGGAGTAAATCCAGGGGAGAGACCCAGTACTTC
TRBV18	NA	NA	TRBJ1-2	CASSPIEGLDGYTF	TGTGCCAGCTCACCAATCGAGGGTCTTGATGGCTACACCTTC
TRBV27	TRBD2	once	TRBJ2-3	CASSSPGFSGGTDTQYF	TGTGCCAGCAGTTCCCCGGGCTTTAGCGGGGGGACAGATACGCAGTATTTT
TRBV4-2	TRBD1	NA	TRBJ1-1	CASSQDPGQGPNTEAFF	TGTGCCAGCAGCCAGGACCCGGGACAGGGTCCAAACACTGAAGCTTTCTTT
TRBV5-6	TRBD1	NA	TRBJ1-2	CASRTQGAHYGYTF	TGTGCCAGCAGGACTCAGGGGGCCCACTATGGCTACACCTTC
TRBV5-5	TRBD1	NA	TRBJ1-6	CASRMGQGYSPLHF	TGTGCCAGCAGAATGGGACAGGGGTATTCACCCCTCCACTTT
TRBV5-1	NA	once	TRBJ2-2	CASSLDGNTGELFF	TGCGCCAGCAGCCTGGACGGGAACACCGGGGAGCTGTTTTTT
TRBV7-7	NA	NA	TRBJ2-2	CASSLVPGGADTGELFF	TGTGCTAGCAGCTTAGTGCCGGGGGGCGCGGACACCGGGGAGCTGTTTTTT
TRBV7-9	TRBD1	NA	TRBJ1-6	CASSLTGTGNSPLHF	TGTGCCAGCAGCCTGACCGGGACAGGGAATTCACCCCTCCACTTT
TRBV12-3/TRBV12-4	NA	NA	TRBJ2-5	CASSLDRKETQYF	TGTGCCAGCAGTTTGGACAGAAAAGAGACCCAGTACTTC
TRBV6-5	NA	NA	TRBJ1-3	CASSYEPGFRGNTIYF	TGTGCCAGCAGTTACGAACCAGGGTTCAGAGGTAACACCATATATTTT
TRBV19	NA	NA	TRBJ1-5	CASSTFSGYSNQPQHF	TGTGCCAGTAGTACCTTTTCGGGGTATAGCAATCAGCCCCAGCATTTT
TRBV23-1	TRBD2	NA	TRBJ2-3	CASSQSGSGGPADTQYF	TGCGCCAGCAGTCAATCCGGTAGCGGGGGGCCAGCAGATACGCAGTATTTT
TRBV4-3	NA	NA	TRBJ1-1	CASSQDHRTTEAFF	TGCGCCAGCAGCCAAGATCACAGGACCACTGAAGCTTTCTTT
TRBV5-4	NA	NA	TRBJ2-5	CASSLAETQYF	TGTGCCAGCAGCTTGGCGGAGACCCAGTACTTC
TRBV7-9	NA	NA	TRBJ1-1	CASSLELGGRTEAFF	TGTGCCAGCAGCTTAGAATTGGGGGGGAGAACTGAAGCTTTCTTT
TRBV24-1	TRBD1	NA	TRBJ1-4	CATSDTGQPRKLFF	TGTGCCACCAGTGATACGGGACAGCCGAGGAAACTGTTTTTT